This TCR beta chain originates from a study of T cell changes during pregnancy in multiple sclerosis (dated by TCRdb to between 2018 and 2021). Regarding the study in general: The study looked at changes in the T cell repertoire across pregnancy in women with multiple sclerosis.

The protocol used for the library was the immunoSEQ multiplex PCR assay. TCRdb carries this immuneACCESS record with in-frame sequences only. Its versions omit some clonotypes, under half of them owing to an unresolved V gene in the studies checked, with the rest unexplained. The sample contains fewer than 70,000 clones, over 80% of them found a single time. Together, the top ten hold just over 3% of the sample. CDR1 and CDR2 were assigned from the germline V gene as SQVTM and ANQGSEA. Ends trimmed: V by 6 bases, J by 4 bases; bases unmatched to a gene: 1. There are 11 amino acids in the CDR3, from cysteine to phenylalanine inclusive. Of the read, only the CDR3 DNA is kept; its 33 bases are in frame from base 1. Details on this clone: Its recognized antigen is unknown. No qualities accompany the bases; no much larger clone lies one base away.

This chain is built from TRBV29-1 and TRBJ1-2; TRBD1 aligns with 8 central bases. Source: CD8+ T cells from peripheral blood mononuclear cells, taken in the third trimester of pregnancy. The clonotype originates from a female donor in good health, enrolled as a control in a pregnancy study. At the DNA level, the sequence is TGCAGCGTGACAGGGGTCTATGGCTACACCTTC. Translated, this is CSVTGVYGYTF.